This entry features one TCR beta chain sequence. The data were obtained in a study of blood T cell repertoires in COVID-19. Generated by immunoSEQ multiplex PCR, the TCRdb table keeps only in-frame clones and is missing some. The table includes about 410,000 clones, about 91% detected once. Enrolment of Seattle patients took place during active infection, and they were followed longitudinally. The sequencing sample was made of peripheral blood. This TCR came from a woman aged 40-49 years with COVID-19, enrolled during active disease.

The CDR3 coding sequence is TGTGCCAGCAGCCTCCGAGGGACAGGGGAACAGCCCCAGCATTTT. Translation gives CASSLRGTGEQPQHF. This chain connects TRBV28 to TRBJ1-5; TRBD1 agrees at 10 bases. The CDR3 consists of 15 residues. Germline V gene lookup returns CDR1 MDHEN and CDR2 SYDVKM. The J segment lost 7 bases and the V segment lost 6 bases, leaving 9 bases of the junction unmatched.